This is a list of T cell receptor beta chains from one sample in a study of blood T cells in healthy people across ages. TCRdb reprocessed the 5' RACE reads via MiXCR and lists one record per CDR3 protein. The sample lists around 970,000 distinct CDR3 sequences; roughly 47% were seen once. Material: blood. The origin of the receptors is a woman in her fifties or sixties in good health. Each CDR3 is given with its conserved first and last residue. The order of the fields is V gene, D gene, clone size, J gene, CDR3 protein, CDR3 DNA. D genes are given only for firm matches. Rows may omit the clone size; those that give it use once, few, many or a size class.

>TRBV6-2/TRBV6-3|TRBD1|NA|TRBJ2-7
CASSSGTGLNYEQYF
TGTGCCAGCAGTTCGGGGACAGGGCTCAACTACGAGCAGTACTTC
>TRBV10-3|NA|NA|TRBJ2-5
CAISASTEETQYF
TGTGCCATCAGTGCTTCGACAGAAGAGACCCAGTACTTC
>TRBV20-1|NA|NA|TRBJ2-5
CSAEEWGHRIYEQYF
TGCAGTGCGGAAGAATGGGGACACCGGATCTATGAGCAGTACTTC
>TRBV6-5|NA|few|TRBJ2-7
CASTPDTGYEQYF
TGTGCCAGCACCCCTGACACCGGCTACGAGCAGTACTTC
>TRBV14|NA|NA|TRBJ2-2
CASSNLGELFF
TGTGCCAGCAGCAACCTCGGGGAGCTGTTTTTT
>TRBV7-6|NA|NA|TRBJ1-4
CASSPRHNEKLFF
TGTGCCAGCAGCCCCCGACATAACGAAAAACTGTTTTTT
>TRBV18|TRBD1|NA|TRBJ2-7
CASSQLQGATNEQYF
TGTGCCAGCTCGCAATTACAGGGGGCCACGAACGAGCAGTACTTC
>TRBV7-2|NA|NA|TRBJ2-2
CASSLGAGELFF
TGTGCCAGCAGCTTAGGGGCGGGGGAGCTGTTTTTT
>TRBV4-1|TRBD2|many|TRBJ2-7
CASSQSPSGLYEQYF
TGCGCCAGCAGCCAATCCCCTAGCGGCCTCTACGAGCAGTACTTC
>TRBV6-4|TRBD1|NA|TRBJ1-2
CASSGQGDGYTF
TGTGCCAGCAGTGGACAGGGTGACGGCTACACCTTC
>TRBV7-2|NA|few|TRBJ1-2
CAGGQAFAYGYTF
TGTGCTGGGGGGCAAGCCTTTGCCTATGGCTACACCTTC
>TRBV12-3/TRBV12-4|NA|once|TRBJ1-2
CASSVTVVYGYTF
TGTGCCAGCAGTGTAACAGTAGTCTATGGCTACACCTTC
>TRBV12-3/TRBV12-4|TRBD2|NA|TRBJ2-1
CASSRTSGSGSYNEQFF
TGTGCCAGCAGTCGGACTAGCGGGAGTGGGTCCTACAATGAGCAGTTCTTC
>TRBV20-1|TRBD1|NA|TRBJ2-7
CGASSRDRIPDEQYF
TGCGGTGCTAGTAGTCGGGACAGGATACCGGACGAGCAGTACTTC
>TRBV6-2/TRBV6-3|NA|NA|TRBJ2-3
CASSYSRVSTDTQYF
TGTGCCAGCAGTTACTCACGAGTTTCCACAGATACGCAGTATTTT
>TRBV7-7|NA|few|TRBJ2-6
CASSLTETNVLTF
TGTGCCAGCAGCTTAACCGAAACCAACGTCCTGACTTTC
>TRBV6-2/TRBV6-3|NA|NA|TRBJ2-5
CASSYVGAGGETQYF
TGTGCCAGCAGTTACGTGGGAGCTGGCGGAGAGACCCAGTACTTC
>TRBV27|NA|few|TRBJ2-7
CASPFYEQYF
TGTGCCAGTCCTTTTTACGAGCAGTACTTC
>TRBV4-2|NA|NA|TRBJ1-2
CASSQDPTGNYGYTF
TGTGCCAGCAGCCAAGATCCAACAGGGAACTATGGCTACACCTTC
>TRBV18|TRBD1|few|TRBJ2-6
CASSLRTGEANVLTF
TGTGCCAGCTCTCTTAGGACAGGGGAAGCCAACGTCCTGACTTTC
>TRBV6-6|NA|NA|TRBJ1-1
CASSYGETAPIEAFF
TGTGCCAGCAGTTACGGGGAGACAGCCCCGATTGAAGCTTTCTTT
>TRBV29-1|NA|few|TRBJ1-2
CSVEDTLRIPYGYTF
TGCAGCGTTGAAGATACTCTCCGAATACCCTATGGCTACACCTTC
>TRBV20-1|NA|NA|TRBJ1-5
CSAPPSGVINQPQHF
TGCAGTGCTCCCCCCTCCGGGGTCATCAATCAGCCCCAGCATTTT
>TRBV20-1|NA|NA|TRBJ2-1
CSARDPRARYNEQFF
TGCAGTGCTAGAGATCCCAGGGCCCGATACAATGAGCAGTTCTTC
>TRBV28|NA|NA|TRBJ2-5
CASRTLIRDGREETQYF
TGTGCCAGCAGAACACTGATCCGGGACGGGAGAGAAGAGACCCAGTACTTC
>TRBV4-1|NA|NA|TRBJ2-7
CASSHLTDYEQYF
TGCGCCAGCAGCCATCTTACCGACTACGAGCAGTACTTC
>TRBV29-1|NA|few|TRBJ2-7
CSVGERHSYEQYF
TGCAGCGTTGGGGAGCGCCACTCCTACGAGCAGTACTTC
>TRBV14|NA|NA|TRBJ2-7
CASSRSQLTEQYF
TGTGCCAGCAGCCGATCCCAATTGACCGAGCAGTACTTC
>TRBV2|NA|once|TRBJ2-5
CASSDVGRVGETQYF
TGTGCCAGCAGTGATGTAGGCAGGGTAGGGGAGACCCAGTACTTC
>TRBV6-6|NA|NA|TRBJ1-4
CASGGANFEKLFF
TGTGCCAGCGGAGGGGCTAACTTCGAAAAACTGTTTTTT
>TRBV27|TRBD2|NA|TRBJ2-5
CASKSGLAVQETQYF
TGTGCCAGCAAAAGCGGACTAGCGGTCCAAGAGACCCAGTACTTC
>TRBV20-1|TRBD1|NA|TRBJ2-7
CSARQGNSYEQYF
TGCAGTGCAAGACAGGGCAACTCCTACGAGCAGTACTTC
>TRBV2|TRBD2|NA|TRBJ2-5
CASSGLAGGGNEQYF
TGTGCCAGCAGTGGGCTAGCGGGAGGCGGCAATGAGCAGTACTTC
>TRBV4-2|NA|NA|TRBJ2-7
CASSQDPGKSYEQYF
TGTGCCAGCAGCCAAGATCCAGGGAAATCCTACGAGCAGTACTTC
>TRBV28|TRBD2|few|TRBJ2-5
CASSLYGSRGGETQYF
TGTGCCAGCAGTCTATACGGATCAAGGGGAGGGGAGACCCAGTACTTC
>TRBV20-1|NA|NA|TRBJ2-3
CSASTLVGTSTDTQYF
TGCAGTGCTAGTACCCTAGTGGGGACTAGCACAGATACGCAGTATTTT
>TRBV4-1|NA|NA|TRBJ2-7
CASSGGDGSYEQYF
TGCGCCAGCAGCGGAGGGGACGGCTCCTACGAGCAGTACTTC
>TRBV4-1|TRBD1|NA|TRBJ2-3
CASSQDLWGTGTTDTQYF
TGCGCCAGCAGCCAAGATCTTTGGGGGACAGGTACCACAGATACGCAGTATTTT
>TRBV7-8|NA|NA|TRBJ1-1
CASKLTGNTEAFF
TGTGCCAGCAAACTTACAGGGAACACTGAAGCTTTCTTT
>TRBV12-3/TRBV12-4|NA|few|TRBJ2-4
CASSFSAGPKNIQYF
TGTGCCAGCAGTTTCTCCGCCGGACCCAAAAACATTCAGTACTTC
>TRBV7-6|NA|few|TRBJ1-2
CASSLAGTRGYTF
TGTGCCAGCAGCTTAGCGGGAACGAGGGGCTACACCTTC
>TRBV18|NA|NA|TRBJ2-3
CASSPDRDSLTDTQYF
TGTGCCAGCTCACCGGACCGGGACTCCCTCACAGATACGCAGTATTTT
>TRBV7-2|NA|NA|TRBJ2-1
CASSKQADSYNEQFF
TGTGCCAGCAGCAAACAGGCCGACTCCTACAATGAGCAGTTCTTC
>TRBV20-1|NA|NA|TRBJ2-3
CSVKRGDTQYF
TGCAGCGTCAAAAGAGGAGATACGCAGTATTTT
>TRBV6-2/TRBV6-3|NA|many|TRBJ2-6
CASMEFSSGANVLTF
TGTGCCAGCATGGAGTTCAGCTCTGGGGCCAACGTCCTGACTTTC
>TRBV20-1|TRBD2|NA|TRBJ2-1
CSARDWAGVYNEQFF
TGCAGTGCTAGAGATTGGGCGGGAGTCTACAATGAGCAGTTCTTC